The text below deals with one T cell receptor beta chain. This record comes from a study of technical replicates of blood from a handful of donors. The CDR3 length is 16 residues. Germline CDR1 reads MNHNY; CDR2 reads SVGAGI (reference sequence). V trimming: 0 bases; J trimming: 8 bases; junction bases outside the gene matches: 9. Clones were read by immunoSEQ multiplex PCR, and TCRdb kept only the in-frame ones, dropping some. The sample contains more than 65,000 clones, about 81% of which appear only once. The sequencing sample was made of PBMCs. The chain uses TRBV6-6 and TRBJ2-1; 8 nucleotides agree with TRBD2. This clonotype was obtained from a human donor in good health. Some clones in this sample may be carry-over from other donors' samples. The CDR3 bases are TGTGCCAGCAGTTACTCGCCCAGCGGGAGTGACGATGAGCAGTTCTTC. Translation: CASSYSPSGSDDEQFF.